This paragraph reports one T cell receptor (beta chain). Its antigen is still unknown. Nothing much larger sits one base from this clone, and base qualities are not available. The time point label here, explained by the study, means: cells obtained before transplantation from donor or recipient. CD3+CD4+ and CD3+CD8+ populations were FACS-sorted from unstimulated pre-transplant donor and recipient cells taken from spleen or lymph nodes. The sample belongs to a study of graft-versus-host responses after intestinal transplantation (dated by TCRdb to the early 2020s). With respect to the entire study: The transplants that recipients got were multivisceral, liver-intestinal, or isolated intestinal. Donor T cell macrochimerism was defined as a peak of at least 4% donor T cells among recipient peripheral blood mononuclear cells. Alloreactive clones were identified by sequencing pre-transplant mixed lymphocyte reaction products and comparing these products with unstimulated pre-transplant donor and recipient T cells. Anti-thymocyte globulin induction was given to all recipients, followed by maintenance tacrolimus and steroids for approximately three years. Rather than being sequenced by the commercial service, samples from a few later patients were sequenced in-house on an Illumina MiSeq and processed with MiXCR. Graft-versus-host and host-versus-graft alloreactive T cell clones were tracked in the graft, circulation and bone marrow after intestinal transplantation using bulk TCR-beta CDR3 sequencing. Of the roughly 25 intestinal transplant recipients enrolled in the cohort, one of whom was a retransplant, 3 patients without pretransplant specimens were excluded.

General conclusions and limits of the study: Early after transplant, peak levels of circulating GvH clones were associated with declines in HvG clones. GvH clones were detected in recipient bone marrow, and some of these GvH clones were observed earlier in ileal mucosa or blood, consistent with an intestinal mucosal origin. High GvH to HvG T cell clonal ratios were observed in the allografts of patients with donor T cell macrochimerism. The relatively low number and heterogeneity of intestinal transplant patients limited the conclusions.

Library preparation used the immunoSEQ multiplex PCR assay. For most patients, genomic DNA was isolated using the Qiagen DNeasy Blood and Tissue Kit and was shipped frozen to Adaptive Biotechnologies for TCR sequencing. Adaptive Biotechnologies carried out high-throughput TCR-beta CDR3 sequencing of genomic DNA for most patients. Per the authors' processing: TCR sequencing data were retrieved from Adaptive's ImmunoSEQ software for 15 to 20 patients, whereas a few other patients were processed with MiXCR and VDJtools. CD4 versus CD8 sorting errors were corrected by removing sequences found in both subsets at a frequency ratio below 5:1. Because the origin of CDR3 nucleotide sequences shared between donor and recipient could not be assigned, those sequences were removed. To count as alloreactive, a clone needed at least 2-fold expansion over unstimulated cells and a minimum CFSE-low frequency of 0.002% (template counts) or 0.001% (read counts). Clones detected in sequenced pre-transplant spleen, lymph node, or MLR CFSE-low populations of the donor or recipient were defined as mappable. The cumulative frequency of alloreactive clones was calculated as a percentage of all sequences, weighted by copy number. TCRdb retrieved this table from immuneACCESS and kept in-frame rearrangements only. Not all clones are present; in checked studies, unresolved V genes account for under half, and no reason is known for the remainder. The V and J calls and the clone size are those of that table, but D and trimming were determined from the DNA. Across this sample there are about 86,000 clones, with 88% seen only once. Of the sample, approximately 0.28% is held by the ten largest clones.

The sequencing here drew on unstimulated CD4+ T cells sorted from spleen or lymph node cells, taken before transplant. The source is a human donor who was the organ donor for an intestinal transplant.

The DNA sequence follows: TGTGCCAGCAGTCTCGACAGGGGGTTAACGAATGAGCAGTTCTTC. Its protein reads: CASSLDRGLTNEQFF. This receptor chain uses TRBV6-5 and TRBJ2-1; 9 central nucleotides agree with TRBD1. CDR1 and CDR2 were assigned from the germline V gene as MNHEY and SVGAGI. The CDR3 spans 15 residues, from the cysteine through the phenylalanine. The retained sequence is limited to the CDR3, 45 bases, with the frame set at the first base. V is cut back by 5 bases and J by 7 bases, with 9 bases in the junction unmatched.